This TCR beta chain is drawn from a study of Tregs in tolerant kidney transplant recipients. Study conclusions and caveats: Validation in larger populations is needed because few patients were studied.

TCRdb keeps only in-frame clones here, not all; method: immunoSEQ multiplex PCR. Of around 75,000 clones listed, roughly nine tenths are singletons. Unstimulated regulatory T cells (CD4+CD25+CD127-), CD4+CD25- non-regulatory cells, CD4 and CD8 cells were FACS-sorted from thawed PBMCs. Turning to this clone: Its antigen remains unknown.

The CDR3 is 14 amino acids. V shed 0 bases and J shed 7 bases, with 10 bases lying between them. CDR1 and CDR2 from the germline V gene are PRHDT and FYEKMQ (reference sequence). Specimen: CD4+ T cells from blood, collected before the transplant. The receptor was isolated from a human donor who received a combined kidney and bone marrow transplant. This chain joins TRBV13 and TRBJ2-1; D is perhaps TRBD2 (5 bases). The CDR3 DNA follows: TGTGCCAGCAGCTTAGGCCGACGAGGGAATGAGCAGTTCTTC. Amino acid sequence: CASSLGRRGNEQFF.